This TCR beta chain derives from a study of T cell changes during pregnancy in multiple sclerosis. V trimming: 3 bases; J trimming: 0 bases; junction bases outside the gene matches: 9. From germline, CDR1 is LGHNT and CDR2 FRNRAP. The CDR3 totals 17 residues. Here immunoSEQ multiplex PCR was the method, and the copy in TCRdb shows in-frame clones only, minus some. The sample consists of about 89,000 clones, around 94% of them appearing once. The receptor was derived from a female donor with multiple sclerosis, enrolled in a pregnancy study. V is TRBV12-5 and J is TRBJ1-1, with 8 positions matching TRBD1. This specimen was peripheral blood, taken in the third trimester of pregnancy. CDR3 nucleotide sequence: TGTGCTAGTGGTTTAGAGCCAGGGGGCGTCTTGAACACTGAAGCTTTCTTT. Translation gives CASGLEPGGVLNTEAFF.